These 18 T cell receptor beta chains originate from one sample sequenced in a study of neoadjuvant anti-PD-1 for oral cavity cancer. Sequencing used immunoSEQ multiplex PCR; TCRdb keeps in-frame clones, though not all of them. The table lists tens of thousands of clones, around four fifths of them singletons. The source material was PBMCs, sampled before nivolumab (anti-PD-1) treatment. These receptors were collected from a person between 40 and 79 years old with oral cavity squamous cell carcinoma.

The chain combines TRBV6-6 with TRBJ2-5; D perhaps matches TRBD2 (5 bases). This CDR3 has 15 residues. Per the germline V gene, CDR1 is MNHNY and CDR2 is SVGAGI (reference sequence). V dropped 7 bases and J dropped 3 bases, with 18 bases sitting between them. DNA for the CDR3: TGTGCCAGCAAAAACCAGTGGTCCGGGGAAGAGACCCAGTACTTC. Translating it yields CASKNQWSGEETQYF.

This clone was seen a handful of times. This chain connects TRBV7-9 to TRBJ2-1, with 14 bases matching TRBD2. CDR1 SEHNR and CDR2 FQNEAQ come from the germline V gene (reference sequence). The CDR3 has 16 amino acids. The J segment lost 5 bases and the V segment lost 5 bases, leaving 5 bases of the junction unmatched. The CDR3 coding sequence is TGTGCCAGCAGCGGGGGACTAGCGGGGGCCCACAATGAGCAGTTCTTC. This gives the protein CASSGGLAGAHNEQFF.

This rearrangement joins TRBV2 to TRBJ1-2; TRBD1 is a possible D gene (6 bases). Per the germline V gene, CDR1 is SNHLY and CDR2 is FYNNEI. The CDR3 extends over 14 amino acids. With 4 bases removed from V and 4 bases from J, the gap between germline ends came to 13 bases. The CDR3 spells CASSVVGAGYGYTF. The CDR3 bases are TGTGCCAGCAGTGTAGTGGGGGCCGGCTATGGCTACACCTTC.

V usage is TRBV18 and J usage is TRBJ2-3; D ambiguous. There are 15 residues in the CDR3. Germline CDR1 and CDR2: KGHSH and LQKENI. Trimming cost V 0 bases and J 4 bases, with 11 bases left between them. CDR3 protein: CASSPPVISPDTQYF. The DNA of the CDR3 is TGTGCCAGCTCACCACCGGTAATAAGTCCAGATACGCAGTATTTT. Using reference TRBV18 and TRBJ2-3 for the parts outside the CDR3, the full variable domain is NAGVMQNPRHLVRRRGQEARLRCSPMKGHSHVYWYRQLPEEGLKFMVYLQKENIIDESGMPKERFSAEFPKEGPSILRIQQVVRGDSAAYFCASSPPVISPDTQYFGPGTRLTVL.

CDR3 sequence: CASSHPADSLSTDTQYF. The CDR3 DNA is TGTGCCAGCAGCCATCCCGCTGACAGCCTGAGCACAGATACGCAGTATTTT. The rearrangement uses TRBV14 and TRBJ2-3; tentatively, D is TRBD1 (5 bases). V gave up 3 bases and J gave up 0 bases, with 16 bases separating them. There are 17 residues in the CDR3. Germline assignment: CDR1 SGHDN and CDR2 FVKESK.

The V and J genes are TRBV7-9 and TRBJ2-1; D is undetermined. The CDR3 spans 15 residues. Germline CDR1 is SEHNR and CDR2 is FQNEAQ (reference sequence). Trimming left V 5 bases short and J 5 bases short, with 16 bases between. CDR3 coding DNA: TGTGCCAGCAGCCCCCAGCGAATCGCGGACAATGAGCAGTTCTTC. Translated: CASSPQRIADNEQFF.

This chain uses TRBV18 with TRBJ2-2, with a tentative D call TRBD2 (5 bases). Germline V gene lookup returns CDR1 KGHSH and CDR2 LQKENI. Trimming removed 2 bases from V and 4 bases from J, with 14 bases in between. The CDR3 loop spans 16 amino acids. The CDR3 is CASSPSAGGTTGELFF. The DNA of the CDR3 is TGTGCCAGCTCACCATCGGCAGGAGGTACCACCGGGGAGCTGTTTTTT.

The V gene is TRBV15, the J gene TRBJ2-2; D is unclear. The V gene lost 0 bases and the J gene lost 4 bases, with 9 bases spanning the gap. The CDR3 runs 15 residues. Germline-derived CDR1 and CDR2 are LNHNV and YYDKDF (reference sequence). The CDR3 protein is CATSREGLLTGELFF. In DNA, the CDR3 is TGTGCCACCAGCAGAGAGGGCCTTCTCACCGGGGAGCTGTTTTTT.

This clone is labeled as medium-sized. V is TRBV6-4 and J is TRBJ1-1, with 7 bases matching TRBD1. The CDR3 sequence is 14 residues long. Germline V gene sequence: CDR1 MRHNA, CDR2 SNTAGT. V gave up 3 bases and J gave up 1 base; unmatched junction bases: 2. The CDR3 DNA sequence: TGTGCCAGCAGTGAAGGGACAGCGAACACTGAAGCTTTCTTT. Its protein is CASSEGTANTEAFF.

This clone appeared once. The rearrangement joins TRBV29-1 to TRBJ1-1; D unresolved. The CDR3 sequence is 12 residues long. Between the trimmed V and J ends, which lost 4 bases and 1 base, there was a span of 7 bases. CDR1 SQVTM and CDR2 ANQGSEA come from the germline V gene. CDR3 sequence (DNA): TGCAGCGTTGTTTGGGGGAACACTGAAGCTTTCTTT. It translates to CSVVWGNTEAFF.

V usage is TRBV30 and J usage is TRBJ2-3; 11 bases map to TRBD2. The J segment lost 3 bases and the V segment lost 4 bases, leaving 6 bases of the junction unmatched. This CDR3 comprises 15 residues. Per germline, CDR1 GTSNPN and CDR2 SVGIG (reference sequence). CDR3 DNA sequence: TGTGCCTGGACCTTAGCGGGGGGGCGGACAGATACGCAGTATTTT. As protein: CAWTLAGGRTDTQYF.

This clone has a handful of counts. The gene calls are TRBV2 and TRBJ1-1; D is unclear. From germline, CDR1 is SNHLY and CDR2 FYNNEI. This CDR3 is 13 amino acids long. The V end lost 2 bases, the J end lost 1 base, and 5 bases lay between the germline ends. The CDR3 here is CASSEWSNTEAFF. The CDR3 nucleotides are TGTGCCAGCAGTGAATGGTCGAACACTGAAGCTTTCTTT.

V gene TRBV7-2 combines with J gene TRBJ1-6, with D unclear. In germline, CDR1 is SGHTA, CDR2 FQGNSA. Trimming pared 1 base from V and 12 bases from J, leaving 10 bases between. The CDR3 is 13 amino acids. This CDR3 reads CASSLGAAEPLHF. As DNA, the CDR3 is TGTGCCAGCAGCTTAGGGGCAGCGGAACCCCTCCACTTT.

The chain has TRBV4-1 and TRBJ1-2, with D uncertain. CDR1 MGHRA and CDR2 YSYEKL come from the germline V gene. With 0 bases removed from V and 8 bases from J, the gap between germline ends came to 13 bases. The CDR3 is made up of 14 amino acids. CDR3 sequence reads: CASSQDPLSGGYTF. The CDR3 region has the DNA TGCGCCAGCAGCCAAGATCCCCTTTCGGGGGGCTACACCTTC.

V and J are TRBV27 and TRBJ2-7; D might be TRBD2 (6 bases). The CDR3 spans 17 residues. The germline V and J ends were trimmed by 6 bases and 3 bases, with 24 bases remaining between them. Germline V CDR1 and CDR2: MNHEY, SMNVEV (reference sequence). This CDR3 reads CASRVKPGPTSFYEQYF. As DNA, the CDR3 is TGTGCCAGCAGAGTAAAGCCGGGTCCGACTAGTTTCTACGAGCAGTACTTC.

The chain joins TRBV7-9 to TRBJ2-1; TRBD2 matches at 8 bases. V dropped 8 bases and J dropped 9; count of bases not matched to a gene: 9. The CDR3 has 13 residues. The germline CDR1 and CDR2 sequences are SEHNR and FQNEAQ (reference sequence). CDR3: CASGSPGGSEQFF. The DNA of the CDR3 is TGTGCCAGCGGATCGCCGGGAGGGTCTGAGCAGTTCTTC.

Written as DNA, the CDR3 is TGTGCCACCAGCAGAGATCCCCAGGGCACTGAAGCTTTCTTT. This codes for CATSRDPQGTEAFF. This chain links TRBV15 with TRBJ1-1, with a possible D match to TRBD1 (5 bases). Germline lookup yields CDR1 LNHNV and CDR2 YYDKDF (reference sequence). The CDR3 is 14 amino acids. Deletions cut 0 bases from V and 4 bases from J, with 9 bases between. Combining the CDR3 with reference TRBV15 and TRBJ1-1 gives the whole variable domain DAMVIQNPRYQVTQFGKPVTLSCSQTLNHNVMYWYQQKSSQAPKLLFHYYDKDFNNEADTPDNFQSRRPNTSFCFLDIRSPGLGDTAMYLCATSRDPQGTEAFFGQGTRLTVV.

This rearrangement joins TRBV7-3 to TRBJ2-1; D ambiguous. V was shortened by 4 bases and J by 5 bases, with 9 bases between the two germline ends. This CDR3 comprises 13 residues. Germline-derived CDR1 and CDR2 are SGHTA and FQGTGA. CDR3 amino acids: CASSSTINNEQFF. The CDR3 DNA reads TGTGCCAGCAGCTCCACTATTAACAATGAGCAGTTCTTC.